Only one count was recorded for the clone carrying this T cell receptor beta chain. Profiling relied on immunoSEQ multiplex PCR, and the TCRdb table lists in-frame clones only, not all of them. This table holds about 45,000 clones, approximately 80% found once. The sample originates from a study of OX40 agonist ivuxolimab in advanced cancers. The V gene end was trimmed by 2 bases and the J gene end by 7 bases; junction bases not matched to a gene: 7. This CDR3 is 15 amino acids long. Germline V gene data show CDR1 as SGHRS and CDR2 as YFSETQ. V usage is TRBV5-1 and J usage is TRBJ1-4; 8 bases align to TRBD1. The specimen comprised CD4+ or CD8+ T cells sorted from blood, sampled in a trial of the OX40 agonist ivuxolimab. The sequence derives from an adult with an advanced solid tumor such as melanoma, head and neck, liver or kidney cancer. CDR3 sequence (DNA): TGCGCCAGCAGCTTAGGACAGGGCGGGGGTGAAAAACTGTTTTTT. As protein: CASSLGQGGGEKLFF.